This passage covers 3 T cell receptor beta chains from one sample sequenced in a study of blood T cell repertoires in COVID-19. TCRdb keeps only in-frame clones here, not all; method: immunoSEQ multiplex PCR. The sample gives about 160,000 clones, approximately 82% of which show up once; 15% to 20% is in the top ten. Sample: PBMCs or T cells enriched from blood (not recorded which). Receptor source: a man aged 60 to 69 who had recovered from COVID-19.

The J gene is TRBJ2-5, the V gene TRBV7-9, with D possibly being TRBD1 (6 bases). The CDR3 contains 13 residues. From germline, CDR1 is SEHNR and CDR2 FQNEAQ (reference sequence). V lost 5 bases to trimming and J lost 5 bases, with 12 bases between them. The CDR3 DNA follows: TGTGCCAGCAGCCCTCAGGGGTCGGAGACCCAGTACTTC. It is translated as CASSPQGSETQYF.

This chain joins TRBV9 and TRBJ1-2; TRBD1 matches 7 bases. The trim removed 0 bases at V and 8 bases at J, leaving 7 bases unmatched. This CDR3 spans 14 amino acids. The germline V gene has CDR1 SGDLS and CDR2 YYNGEE. CDR3 amino acids: CASSVDTGAGGYTF. CDR3 sequence (DNA): TGTGCCAGCAGCGTAGATACAGGGGCTGGGGGCTACACCTTC.

The chain combines TRBV5-1 with TRBJ1-2; 8 bases fit TRBD1. The length of the CDR3 is 15 residues. From germline, CDR1 is SGHRS and CDR2 YFSETQ. V lost 4 bases and J lost 4; bases outside the gene matches: 9. In nucleotides, the CDR3 is TGCGCCAGCAGCATAACAGGGGGGACCCTCTATGGCTACACCTTC. This encodes CASSITGGTLYGYTF.